The TCR beta chain described here comes from a study of cytomegalovirus exposure and HLA in healthy donors (dated by TCRdb to the late 2010s). With regard to the full study: The roughly 700 repertoires of the first cohort and the roughly 110 validation repertoires were produced on the same platform, according to a later analysis. The study aimed to test whether cataloging public T cell receptors could reveal signatures of past pathogen exposure. In addition to the first cohort of 666 subjects, a separate validation cohort of 120 different subjects was used. To predict cytomegalovirus infection status, the study brought together high-throughput TCR immunosequencing, statistical association of individual TCRs with disease status, and machine learning. Beyond this particular receptor, the publication reports: A later analysis found that TCRs clustered in the first cohort also tended to co-occur in the 100 to 150 validation repertoires, with just under 95% of cluster scores above 0. The classifier was reported to diagnose cytomegalovirus status with high specificity and sensitivity in both the original cohort and the validation cohort. The authors suggested that the approach could potentially be generalized to other disease states and immunological phenotypes. The study listed around 160 TCR beta chains as associated with cytomegalovirus. The validation cohort had no HLA typing available for a later analysis, so co-occurrence within that cohort was assessed over all 120 or so repertoires. A few of the identified cytomegalovirus-associated TCR beta chains were confirmed in vitro to be specific for cytomegalovirus antigens. Most TCR sequences were observed very rarely across donors, whereas some public TCRs were present in many individuals.

Library preparation used the immunoSEQ multiplex PCR assay. For the original study's pipeline: A statistical classification framework was built for diagnosing cytomegalovirus status from the catalog of TCR beta chain sequences. The clones in this table, taken by TCRdb from immuneACCESS, are in-frame only. Not every clone is retained; where verified, under half of the shortfall comes from an unresolved V gene, and the cause of the rest is unknown. Clone size and V and J calls were adopted from that table, with D and trimming inferred from the DNA. A total of around 240,000 clones appear in this sample, around 90% of them only once. The leading ten clones occupy under 0.4% of the sample. This clone showed up just a few times. Its antigen remains undetermined. The record has no base qualities; no much larger clone is one base away. Separate from the approximately 730-subject first cohort, the validation cohort of 120 subjects was the group to which the donors belonged.

Taken from cysteine to phenylalanine, the CDR3 has 13 residues. The entry retains the CDR3 DNA only, 39 bases that are in frame from base 1. Relative to germline, V is 6 bases shorter and J is 3 bases shorter, with 9 bases between their ends. Sequences MNHNY (CDR1) and SVGAGI (CDR2) are obtained from the germline V gene (reference sequence). Sample: PBMCs. The V and J genes are TRBV6-6 and TRBJ1-5, with no reliable assignment of the D segment. The clonotype was recovered from a woman under 30 in good health and CMV-seronegative. The CDR3 amino acid sequence is: CASSGLSNQPQHF. Here is the DNA: TGTGCCAGCAGCGGACTGTCCAATCAGCCCCAGCATTTT.